This T cell receptor (beta chain) was obtained from a study of identical twins. MiXCR, run by TCRdb on the 5' RACE reads, gives a single entry per CDR3 protein. This sample has 700,000 or so distinct CDR3 sequences, with 8.5% to 9.5% found just once. This clonotype was found many times. This CDR3 contains 12 residues. The germline CDR1 and CDR2 sequences are DFQATT and SNEGSKA (reference sequence). Losses at the gene ends were 7 bases for V and 7 bases for J; bases not matched to a gene: 9. In addition, the sample was reused for a study of yellow fever vaccine responses in identical twins.

This rearrangement joins TRBV20-1 to TRBJ2-7; TRBD1 matches at 8 bases. This sequence was found in a woman under 30 in good health. Sequencing was performed on PBMCs. CDR3 coding DNA: TGCAGTGTTCTCCGGGACAGGCGGGAGCAGTACTTC. Its protein is CSVLRDRREQYF.